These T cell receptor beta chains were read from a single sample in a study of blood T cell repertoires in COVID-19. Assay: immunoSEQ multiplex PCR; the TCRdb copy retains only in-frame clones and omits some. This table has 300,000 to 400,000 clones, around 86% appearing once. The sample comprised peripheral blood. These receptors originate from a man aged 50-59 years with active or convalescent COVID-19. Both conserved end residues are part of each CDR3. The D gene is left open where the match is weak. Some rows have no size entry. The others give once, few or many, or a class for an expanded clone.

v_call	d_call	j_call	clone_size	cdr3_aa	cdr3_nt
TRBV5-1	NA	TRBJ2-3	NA	CASSLGTRTSTDTQYF	TGCGCCAGCAGCTTGGGGACACGCACTAGCACAGATACGCAGTATTTT
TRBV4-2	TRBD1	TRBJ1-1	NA	CASSQEGQGDTEAFF	TGTGCCAGCAGCCAAGAGGGACAGGGCGACACTGAAGCTTTCTTT
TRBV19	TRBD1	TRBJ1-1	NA	CASNRLQGAANTEAFF	TGTGCCAGTAACCGTCTCCAGGGGGCGGCGAACACTGAAGCTTTCTTT
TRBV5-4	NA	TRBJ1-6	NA	CASSPGGQSGSPLHF	TGTGCCAGCAGCCCCGGTGGACAGTCAGGTTCACCCCTCCACTTT
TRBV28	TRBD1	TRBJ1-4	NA	CASSFGQATNEKLFF	TGTGCCAGCAGTTTCGGACAGGCAACTAATGAAAAACTGTTTTTT
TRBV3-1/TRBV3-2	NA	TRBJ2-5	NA	CASSQAGGETQYF	TGTGCCAGCAGCCAAGCCGGAGGGGAGACCCAGTACTTC
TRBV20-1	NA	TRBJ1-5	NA	CSARGAQPQHF	TGCAGTGCTAGAGGGGCCCAACCCCAGCATTTT
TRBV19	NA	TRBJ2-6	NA	CASSQGGSASGANVLTF	TGTGCCTCATCCCAGGGGGGATCCGCCTCTGGGGCCAACGTCCTGACTTTC
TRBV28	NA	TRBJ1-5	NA	CASSAGMYQPQHF	TGTGCCAGCAGTGCGGGGATGTATCAGCCCCAGCATTTT
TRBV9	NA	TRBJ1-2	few	CASSVDLQGNYGYTF	TGTGCCAGCAGCGTTGATCTTCAGGGGAACTATGGCTACACCTTC
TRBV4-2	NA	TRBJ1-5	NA	CASSQDGGRSNQPQHF	TGTGCCAGCAGCCAAGATGGCGGCCGGAGCAATCAGCCCCAGCATTTT
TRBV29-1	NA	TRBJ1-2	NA	CSVGGGNYGYTF	TGCAGCGTTGGCGGCGGAAACTATGGCTACACCTTC
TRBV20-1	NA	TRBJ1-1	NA	CSASLGHLRAEAFF	TGCAGTGCTAGTCTCGGACACCTAAGAGCTGAAGCTTTCTTT
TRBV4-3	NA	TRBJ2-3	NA	CASSQVLEADTQYF	TGCGCCAGCAGCCAAGTTTTGGAGGCAGATACGCAGTATTTT
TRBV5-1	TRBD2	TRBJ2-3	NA	CASSLGLAGTDTQYF	TGCGCCAGCAGCCTAGGACTAGCGGGGACAGATACGCAGTATTTT
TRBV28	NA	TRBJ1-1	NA	CASSFILLPTEAFF	TGTGCCAGCAGTTTTATACTTCTCCCCACTGAAGCTTTCTTT